The 30 T cell receptor beta chains listed next were all sequenced from one sample in a study of CD8 T cells in Susac syndrome. An amount of RNA that ranged from about 0.45 to 1 ug was reverse transcribed with random hexamers. Via MiXCR, TCRdb re-called the immunoSEQ multiplex PCR reads, giving one row per CDR3 protein. The repertoire holds fewer than 350,000 distinct CDR3 sequences, with approximately 85% as singletons. The sequenced material came from CD8+ T cells from PBMCs. These receptors were obtained from a human donor with multiple sclerosis.

The chain recombines TRBV19 with TRBJ1-5; TRBD1 aligns across 7 bases. Germline V gene lookup returns CDR1 LNHDA and CDR2 SQIVND (reference sequence). V shed 2 bases and J 7 bases; nucleotides not matched to a gene: 11. The CDR3 covers 16 residues. CDR3 in amino acids: CASSILDRDWKQPQHF. For the CDR3, the DNA is TGTGCCAGTAGTATACTCGACAGGGATTGGAAACAGCCCCAGCATTTT. Full variable domain (rest looked up from reference TRBV19 and TRBJ1-5): DGGITQSPKYLFRKEGQNVTLSCEQNLNHDAMYWYRQDPGQGLRLIYYSQIVNDFQKGDIAEGYSVSREKKESFPLTVTSAQKNPTAFYLCASSILDRDWKQPQHFGDGTRLSIL.

CDR3 DNA: TGTGCCAGCAGCCCGGGCGGGACTAATGTAGAGACCCAGTACTTC. Residues: CASSPGGTNVETQYF. The chain uses TRBV6-5 and TRBJ2-5; TRBD2 aligns across 7 bases. The junction had 11 bases not matched to a gene; V was cut back by 6 bases and J by 4 bases. The germline V gene has CDR1 MNHEY and CDR2 SVGAGI. The CDR3 contains 15 residues.

This clonotype was seen a handful of times. This chain connects TRBV11-2 to TRBJ2-3; D is ambiguous. The CDR3 is 16 amino acids. Looked up from germline, CDR1 is SGHAT and CDR2 is FQNNGV. Trimming cost V 0 bases and J 0 bases, with 10 bases left between them. This chain's CDR3 is CASSLDLRPSTDTQYF. In DNA, the CDR3 is TGTGCCAGCAGCTTAGATCTACGGCCAAGCACAGATACGCAGTATTTT.

This chain joins TRBV4-3 and TRBJ1-1; TRBD1 might be the D (5 bases). The CDR3 is 16 amino acids. CDR1 LGHNA and CDR2 YSLEER come from the germline V gene. V lost 0 bases, J lost 10 bases, and 21 bases lay in between. In DNA, the CDR3 is TGCGCCAGCAGCCAAGACACCCAGGGACTCCGGCGAGGAGCTTTCTTT. This translates into CASSQDTQGLRRGAFF.

CDR3 DNA sequence: TGTGCCAGCAGCCCAGGGGAGGTCGGGGAGCTGTTTTTT. It specifies CASSPGEVGELFF. The chain combines TRBV7-7 with TRBJ2-2, with D perhaps TRBD1 or TRBD2 (6 bases each). V lost 5 bases and J lost 7, with 11 bases in between. CDR3 length equals 13 residues. Per the germline V gene, CDR1 is SSHAT and CDR2 is FNYEAQ (reference sequence).

Worth noting for this clonotype: This CDR3 is missing its conserved last phenylalanine or tryptophan, likely due to a read error. In DNA, the CDR3 is TGTGCCATCAGTGAGAGACGAGTGAACACTGAAGCTTTCCTT. Protein product: CAISERRVNTEAFL. The rearrangement joins TRBV10-3 to TRBJ1-1; D is unclear. Germline V gives CDR1 ENHRY, CDR2 SYGVKD. V was clipped by 2 bases and J by 0 bases, with 7 bases between them. The CDR3 totals 14 residues.

The rearrangement joins TRBV20-1 to TRBJ2-1, with TRBD1 identical over 10 bases. Germline CDR1 is DFQATT and CDR2 is SNEGSKA (reference sequence). V lost 5 bases to trimming and J lost 8 bases; unmatched junction nucleotides: 6. The CDR3 length is 13 residues. As DNA, the CDR3 is TGCAGTGCTCGGCCGGGACAGGGGTATGAGCAGTTCTTC. It encodes CSARPGQGYEQFF.

The chain uses TRBV10-3 and TRBJ2-1, with 7 bases matching TRBD2. This CDR3 region has 14 residues. V lost 3 bases, J lost 6 bases, and 5 bases stayed unmatched. The germline CDR1 and CDR2 sequences are ENHRY and SYGVKD. The CDR3 DNA reads TGTGCCATCAGTGACCCGGGGAGGGTCAATGAGCAGTTCTTC. Translating it yields CAISDPGRVNEQFF.

The chain couples TRBV6-1 to TRBJ2-7; D might be TRBD2 (5 bases). CDR1 and CDR2 (germline): MNHNS, SASEGT. The CDR3 contains 15 residues. Trimming stripped 7 bases from V and 2 bases from J, with 18 bases between. DNA of the CDR3: TGTGCCAGCATTTCGGGTGGGAGTTGGACCTACGAGCAGTACTTC. Encoded protein: CASISGGSWTYEQYF.

V and J are TRBV27 and TRBJ2-7; a possible D gene is TRBD2 (6 bases). The CDR3 contains 16 residues. Trimming took off 2 bases at V and 5 bases at J, with 19 bases between the two ends. Germline CDR1 and CDR2: MNHEY and SMNVEV (reference sequence). The CDR3 nucleotides read TGTGCCAGCAGTTTAGTCGGAGGTCTAGCGTTCCACGAGCAGTACTTC. Translated: CASSLVGGLAFHEQYF.

This chain links TRBV19 with TRBJ1-4; D is perhaps TRBD1 (5 bases). The CDR3 sequence is 19 residues long. Per the germline V gene, CDR1 is LNHDA and CDR2 is SQIVND (reference sequence). Trimming pared 4 bases from V and 1 base from J, leaving 22 bases between. CDR3 sequence reads: CASSTGMARARETNEKLFF. CDR3 coding DNA: TGTGCCAGTAGTACCGGAATGGCCAGGGCGAGGGAAACTAATGAAAAACTGTTTTTT. The full variable domain, its missing parts supplied by reference TRBV19 and TRBJ1-4, is DGGITQSPKYLFRKEGQNVTLSCEQNLNHDAMYWYRQDPGQGLRLIYYSQIVNDFQKGDIAEGYSVSREKKESFPLTVTSAQKNPTAFYLCASSTGMARARETNEKLFFGSGTQLSVL.

V and J are TRBV2 and TRBJ2-3; D unclear. Germline CDR1 and CDR2: SNHLY and FYNNEI. The V gene lost 1 base and the J gene lost 2 bases, with 4 bases spanning the gap. The CDR3 consists of 13 residues. This chain's CDR3 is CASSEVSTDTQYF. CDR3 nucleotide sequence: TGTGCCAGCAGTGAAGTCTCCACAGATACGCAGTATTTT.

The chain has TRBV18 and TRBJ2-1, with D possibly being TRBD1 (5 bases). Germline values: CDR1 KGHSH, CDR2 LQKENI. The CDR3 extends over 14 amino acids. Trimming shortened V by 0 bases and J by 11 bases, and 14 bases separated the two germline ends. CDR3: CASSPPQARVQQFF. CDR3 nucleotides: TGTGCCAGCTCACCACCACAGGCTCGAGTCCAGCAGTTCTTC.

The V gene is TRBV2, the J gene TRBJ1-1; D ambiguous. The CDR3 is 14 residues long. Deletions cut 9 bases from V and 5 bases from J, with 19 bases between. Germline V gives CDR1 SNHLY, CDR2 FYNNEI. The CDR3 sequence is CASSRPLDGTEAFF. CDR3 DNA sequence: TGTGCCAGTTCTCGGCCCCTCGATGGTACTGAAGCTTTCTTT.

The gene calls are TRBV15 and TRBJ2-7; D may be TRBD2 (5 bases). This CDR3 comprises 14 residues. Per the germline V gene, CDR1 is LNHNV and CDR2 is YYDKDF (reference sequence). Trimming shortened V by 3 bases and J by 0 bases, and 9 bases separated the two germline ends. CDR3 nucleotide sequence: TGTGCCACCAGCAGGAGGGTAAGCTCCTACGAGCAGTACTTC. Translation gives CATSRRVSSYEQYF.

The rearrangement links TRBV5-1 to TRBJ2-7; 8 bases map to TRBD1. This CDR3 spans 17 amino acids. The junction had 14 bases not matched to a gene; V was cut back by 4 bases and J by 2 bases. Germline CDR1 is SGHRS and CDR2 is YFSETQ. The CDR3 DNA reads TGCGCCAGCAGCCAGGGCTTACAGGGGGATTTCCCCTACGAGCAGTACTTC. Translation: CASSQGLQGDFPYEQYF. Full variable domain (outside the CDR3, taken from reference TRBV5-1 and TRBJ2-7): KAGVTQTPRYLIKTRGQQVTLSCSPISGHRSVSWYQQTPGQGLQFLFEYFSETQRNKGNFPGRFSGRQFSNSRSEMNVSTLELGDSALYLCASSQGLQGDFPYEQYFGPGTRLTVT.

The chain combines TRBV12-5 with TRBJ2-1; a weak D match, TRBD1 (6 bases). The V end lost 4 bases, the J end lost 2 bases, and 9 bases lay between the germline ends. The germline V gene encodes CDR1 LGHNT and CDR2 FRNRAP. CDR3 size: 14 residues. The CDR3: CASGSGTTYNEQFF. CDR3 DNA sequence: TGTGCTAGTGGTTCCGGGACAACCTACAATGAGCAGTTCTTC.

The chain has TRBV29-1 and TRBJ1-1; a weak D match, TRBD1 (5 bases). Deletions cut 4 bases from V and 1 base from J, with 16 bases between. This CDR3 is 15 amino acids long. Germline CDR1 is SQVTM and CDR2 is ANQGSEA. The CDR3 DNA follows: TGCAGCGTTGGCTGGGGGACGGGCAGGAACACTGAAGCTTTCTTT. Amino acid sequence: CSVGWGTGRNTEAFF.

For the CDR3, the DNA is TGCGCCAGCAGCCAAGACAAATCGGTTTATCAGCCCCAGCATTTT. Its translation: CASSQDKSVYQPQHF. This chain uses TRBV4-3 with TRBJ1-5; D is ambiguous. CDR1 is LGHNA and CDR2 is YSLEER in the germline V gene. The CDR3 runs 15 residues. Trimming removed 0 bases from V and 5 bases from J, with 11 bases in between.

V is TRBV5-1 and J is TRBJ2-1; tentatively, D is TRBD2 (5 bases). Trimming stripped 2 bases from V and 4 bases from J, with 16 bases between. There are 16 residues in the CDR3. Per germline, CDR1 SGHRS and CDR2 YFSETQ. The CDR3: CASSFEDLYQYNEQFF. CDR3 bases: TGCGCCAGCAGCTTCGAGGACTTATACCAATACAATGAGCAGTTCTTC.

In regard to this clonotype: At one end the junction does not follow the germline gene, possibly because of a read error. Written as DNA, the CDR3 is TGTGCCAGCAGTTACCAGGGGAACCCTGAAGCTTTCTTT. This encodes CASSYQGNPEAFF. The rearrangement links TRBV6-6 to TRBJ1-1; possible D gene TRBD1, 6 bases. Germline CDR1 and CDR2: MNHNY and SVGAGI (reference sequence). This CDR3 has 13 amino acids.

Here the CDR3 DNA reads TGTGCCAGCAGCCGAAAACAGGGGCGAAGTAGGAATGAAAAACTGTTTTTT. This sequence encodes CASSRKQGRSRNEKLFF. V is TRBV9 and J is TRBJ1-4, with TRBD1 matching over 7 bases. V lost 4 bases and J lost 5; bases outside the gene matches: 14. Germline V gene data show CDR1 as SGDLS and CDR2 as YYNGEE. The CDR3 sequence is 17 residues long.

The rearrangement joins TRBV12-3 or TRBV12-4 to TRBJ2-1, with a weak D call TRBD1 (5 bases). V gave up 4 bases and J gave up 2 bases, with 15 bases separating them. This CDR3 is built from 16 residues. CDR3 amino acids: CASSSPRRQPYNEQFF. The CDR3 DNA reads as TGTGCCAGCAGTTCCCCCCGAAGACAGCCCTACAATGAGCAGTTCTTC.

The V gene is TRBV5-1, the J gene TRBJ2-2; 9 nucleotides match TRBD1. The CDR3 spans 16 residues. Looked up from germline, CDR1 is SGHRS and CDR2 is YFSETQ. J lost 1 base, V lost 4 bases, and 5 bases had no gene match. In DNA, the CDR3 is TGCGCCAGCAGCACCGGGACAGGGAAGAACACCGGGGAGCTGTTTTTT. Protein product: CASSTGTGKNTGELFF.

The rearrangement uses TRBV6-2 or TRBV6-3 and TRBJ2-7; D gene ambiguous. Between the trimmed V and J ends, which lost 5 bases and 0 bases, there was a span of 14 bases. The CDR3 spans 15 residues. CDR1 is MNHEY and CDR2 is SVGEGT in the germline V gene. The CDR3 bases are TGTGCCAGCAGTGGATTCCTTGAGAGCTCCTACGAGCAGTACTTC. Amino acids: CASSGFLESSYEQYF.

This chain connects TRBV25-1 to TRBJ2-1, with TRBD1 identical over 8 bases. Germline loops: CDR1 MGHDK, CDR2 SYGVNS. J gave up 0 bases and V 4 bases, and 2 bases lay outside the gene matches. The CDR3 sequence is 15 residues long. The CDR3 loop is CASSGTGSSYNEQFF. The CDR3, as DNA: TGTGCCAGCAGTGGGACAGGGAGCTCCTACAATGAGCAGTTCTTC.

This chain joins TRBV7-6 and TRBJ2-1; 8 nucleotides line up with TRBD2. Germline trimming cut 5 bases from V and 4 bases from J; bases unmatched to any gene: 10. Germline V gives CDR1 SGHVS, CDR2 FNYEAQ. This CDR3 is built from 16 residues. For the CDR3, the DNA is TGTGCCAGCAGCGGTGCGACTAGCGCGCGTTACAATGAGCAGTTCTTC. This translates into CASSGATSARYNEQFF.

Only a few counts were recorded for this clonotype. V is TRBV6-1 and J is TRBJ1-1; D gene uncertain. The V end was cut by 5 bases, the J end by 1 base, with 11 bases between. The V gene's germline CDR1 is MNHNS and CDR2 SASEGT. The CDR3 spans 14 residues. DNA of the CDR3: TGTGCCAGCAGTAAACCCTTGGCGAACACTGAAGCTTTCTTT. Protein product: CASSKPLANTEAFF.

V and J are TRBV6-2 or TRBV6-3 and TRBJ1-5; TRBD1 agrees at 7 bases. The germline gives CDR1 MNHEY, CDR2 SVGEGT. The CDR3 sequence is 14 residues long. V lost 9 bases to trimming and J lost 8 bases; unmatched junction nucleotides: 13. The DNA of the CDR3 is TGTGCCAGTGAGCCGGGACAGATTCACGAGCCCCAGCATTTT. Its protein product is CASEPGQIHEPQHF.

This clonotype was detected a few times. J is TRBJ2-7 and V is TRBV6-2 or TRBV6-3; D may be TRBD2 (6 bases). Germline values: CDR1 MNHEY, CDR2 SVGEGT. The CDR3 has 16 residues. V lost 2 bases, J lost 6 bases, and 20 bases lay in between. The CDR3 reads CASSYPVGTGDGEQYF. CDR3 coding DNA: TGTGCCAGCAGTTACCCTGTCGGGACGGGAGATGGCGAGCAGTACTTC.